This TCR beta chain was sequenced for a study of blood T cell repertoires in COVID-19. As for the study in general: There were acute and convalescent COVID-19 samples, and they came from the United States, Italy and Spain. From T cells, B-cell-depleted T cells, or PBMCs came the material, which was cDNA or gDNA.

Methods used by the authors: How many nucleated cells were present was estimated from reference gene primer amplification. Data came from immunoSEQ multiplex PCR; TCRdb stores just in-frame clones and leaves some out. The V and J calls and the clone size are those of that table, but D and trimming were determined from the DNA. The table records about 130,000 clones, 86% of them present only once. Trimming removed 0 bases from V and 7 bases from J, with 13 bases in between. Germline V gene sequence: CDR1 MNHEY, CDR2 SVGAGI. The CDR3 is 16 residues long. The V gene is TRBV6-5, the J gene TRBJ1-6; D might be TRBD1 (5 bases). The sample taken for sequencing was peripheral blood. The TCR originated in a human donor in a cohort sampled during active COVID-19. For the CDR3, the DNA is TGTGCCAGCAGTTACTCGCAGCAGGGTGGCAATTCACCCCTCCACTTT. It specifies CASSYSQQGGNSPLHF.